Described below is a single TCR beta chain sequence and its context. Its target is unknown. Trimming left V 1 base short and J 6 bases short, with 16 bases between. Germline CDR1 reads LGHNA; CDR2 reads YNFKEQ. The CDR3 sequence is 15 residues long. Primers for the PCR totalled 60 Vbeta and 13 Jbeta. The data were produced by immunoSEQ multiplex PCR, yet TCRdb's version contains in-frame clones alone and is incomplete. The table shows 150,000 to 200,000 clones, with 75% to 85% occurring only once. This record belongs to a study of cytomegalovirus exposure and HLA in healthy donors. Study-wide findings and caveats: Among donors in an Asian-associated ancestry cluster, a later analysis reportedly found fewer N-insertions than the approximately 700-donor mean. After further analysis at a later stage, under 20,000 TCR beta sequences were associated with HLA alleles at 0.05 false discovery rate. In a later analysis, V- and J-gene trimming of beta chains associated with a DCLRE1C missense variant, replicated independently.

Donors showed nominal health when sampled, although they likely had unrecorded immune exposures. The gene calls are TRBV4-2 and TRBJ2-7; possibly TRBD1 for D (6 bases). The clonotype originates from a girl under 18 in good health and CMV-seropositive. Sequencing input: PBMCs. The DNA for the CDR3 is TGTGCCAGCAGCCAAGCGCGGCCCCAAGGGGGCGAGCAGTACTTC. This codes for CASSQARPQGGEQYF.